This T cell receptor (beta chain) was recorded in a study of regulatory T cells in long-lasting Graves disease (dated by TCRdb to 2020 to 2022). At the level of the whole study: Persistent Graves' disease was defined as persistently positive TSH receptor autoantibodies together with antithyroid drug treatment for over 5 years. The study took place in China and was registered as a clinical trial. On average, persistent Graves' disease patients in the clinical cohort had been on antithyroid drugs for approximately ten years. A total of 35 or so samples underwent TCR sequencing: 13 from persistent and some 20 from newly diagnosed Graves' disease patients. This study used TCR sequencing and RNA sequencing of peripheral blood to compare persistent Graves' disease patients against newly diagnosed Graves' disease patients.

This clonotype appeared many times. Its antigen is currently not known. No quality values exist for individual bases; no much larger clone is one base distant. The library came from multiplex PCR. Sequenced on an Illumina HiSeq 4000. To build TCR beta libraries, CDR3 regions were amplified by Arm-PCR using iRepertoire HTBI primers. Before sequencing, the PCR products underwent gel purification. Concerning the study's data processing: Gene usage analysis of CDR3 amino acid clonotypes relied on the approximately 62 TRBV and fewer than 15 TRBJ segments identified across samples. COPE and FqMerger were used to merge the filtered high-quality paired reads into contigs. BLAST was used to align contigs to IMGT TRBV, TRBD and TRBJ reference genes, and CDR3 was defined according to IMGT. Any clonotype with a frequency above 0.1% was counted as a highly expanded clone. Shannon entropy served as the measure of repertoire diversity, while the Gini coefficient captured V-J evenness. A clonotype was considered public if more than one individual shared it. TCRdb reran the public reads through fastp at Q25 and MiXCR, keeping productive beta chains. Duplicate CDR3 protein sequences are folded into a single record with the most common DNA and genes. Here the V and J calls rest on TCRdb's processing, not on the authors' analysis. The sample has roughly 430,000 distinct CDR3 sequences on record, under 25% of them singletons. Roughly an eighth of the sample rests with the top ten.

Overall study results and their limits: Peripheral blood alone was examined, since thyroid tissue, which constituted the primary lesion, could not be accessed. Sequencing and analysis were limited to the TCR beta chain. The small sample size was acknowledged by the authors as a limitation that may reduce accuracy. Patients with persistent disease shared more public clonotypes (approximately 2,500) than newly diagnosed patients did (more than 900). Persistent Graves' disease patients showed lower TCR Shannon entropy and fewer highly expanded clones than newly diagnosed patients, suggesting clonal expansion.

Read against the paper, the sample's time point label means: persistent/refractory GD, antithyroid drugs over 5 years with positive TRAb. For both TCR sequencing and RNA sequencing, RNA was extracted from PBMCs in TRIzol. Graves' disease was diagnosed according to American Thyroid Association guidelines. Patients for the study were recruited at an endocrinology department in Xi'an, China. From each patient, roughly 9 milliliters of peripheral blood was collected into an EDTA anticoagulant tube. Ficoll Paque Plus density gradient separation was used to isolate PBMCs, and no further T cell sorting was performed. RNA quality was checked with an Agilent 2100 Bioanalyzer and agarose gel, and concentration with a NanoDrop 2000. The sequence was obtained from a female donor with Graves disease. The source was peripheral blood mononuclear cells (PBMCs), collected when the disease was refractory, from a patient treated with antithyroid drugs.

The CDR3 amino acid sequence is: CASSLGVPGVRWTEAFF. Read as DNA, the sequence is TGTGCCAGCAGCTTAGGGGTCCCGGGGGTTCGGTGGACTGAAGCTTTCTTT. The chain joins TRBV11-2 to TRBJ1-1; TRBD1 is perhaps the D gene, given 5 matching bases. Trimming at the junction amounts to 1 base on V and 5 bases on J, and the germline ends lie 20 bases apart. The CDR3, from cysteine to phenylalanine, totals 17 residues. The read is trimmed to its CDR3 DNA, 51 bases read in frame from base 1. The germline V gene provides CDR1 SGHAT and CDR2 FQNNGV.